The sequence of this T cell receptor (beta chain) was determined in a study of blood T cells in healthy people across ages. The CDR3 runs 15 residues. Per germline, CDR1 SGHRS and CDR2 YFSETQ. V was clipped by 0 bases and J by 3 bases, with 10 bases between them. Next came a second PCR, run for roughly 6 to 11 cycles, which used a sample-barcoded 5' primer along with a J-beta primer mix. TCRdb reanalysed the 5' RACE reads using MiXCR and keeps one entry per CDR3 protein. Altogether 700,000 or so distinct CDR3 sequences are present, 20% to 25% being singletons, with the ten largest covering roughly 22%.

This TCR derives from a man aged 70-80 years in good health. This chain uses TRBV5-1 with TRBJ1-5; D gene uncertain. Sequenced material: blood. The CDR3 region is CASSLDTTANQPQHF. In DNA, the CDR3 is TGCGCCAGCAGCTTGGACACCACGGCCAATCAGCCCCAGCATTTT.